This record covers a single TCR beta chain. The antigen is unknown. This record comes from a study of response to subunit inactivated influenza vaccine. Broader study findings: The authors proposed limited new T cell recruitment per seasonal influenza vaccination.

TCRdb recomputed calls from the RT-PCR reads with MiXCR, one row per CDR3 protein. Of fewer than 750,000 distinct CDR3 sequences in the sample, 14% were seen once. The CDR3 loop spans 14 amino acids. Trimming took off 6 bases at V and 6 bases at J, with 17 bases between the two ends. The sample in question was PBMCs from blood, obtained 11 to 12 days after vaccination. This sequence originates from a man aged 45-60 years who received an inactivated influenza vaccine. The chain is built from TRBV12-3 or TRBV12-4 and TRBJ1-1, with D perhaps TRBD1 (5 bases). The CDR3, as DNA: TGTGCCAGCAGCTCGGGCGGCGGGGGTGCTGAAGCTTTCTTT. It yields the protein CASSSGGGGAEAFF.